The sequence of this T cell receptor (beta chain) was determined in a study of blood T cell repertoires in COVID-19. In the study overall: Sources were T cells, B-cell-depleted T cells, or PBMCs; the material itself was cDNA or gDNA.

This clone was recorded once. With 2 bases clipped from V and 3 bases from J, the junction kept 2 bases outside the gene matches. Germline V CDR1 and CDR2: SGHTA, FQGNSA. CDR3 length equals 14 residues. Sequenced by immunoSEQ multiplex PCR; TCRdb stores in-frame clones only, minus some. The repertoire has almost 95,000 clones, more than 65% of them found once; the top ten carry around 6.5%. This chain joins TRBV7-2 and TRBJ2-7, with 9 bases that match TRBD2. Sequencing was done on a sample of peripheral blood. The receptor was isolated from a man in his sixties with acute or convalescent COVID-19. DNA of the CDR3: TGTGCCAGCAGCTTAATAGCGGGGGTCTACGAGCAGTACTTC. It specifies CASSLIAGVYEQYF.